These 25 T cell receptor beta chains originate from one sample sequenced in a study of CD4 T cells in relation to SARS-CoV-2 and coronaviruses. Their target antigens are unknown. Unexposed donor CD4+ T cells date from about 2011-2018, before the COVID-19 pandemic. CD4+ T cells were isolated from the cells after 10 days of culture. Measured with immunoSEQ multiplex PCR; TCRdb has only the in-frame clones, and not every one. The sample carries 16,000 or so clones, 70% to 80% recorded once. The sample consisted of CD4+ T cells from PBMCs, cultured in vitro. The origin of the receptors is a human donor in good health.

The chain carries TRBV6-1 and TRBJ1-3, with D maybe TRBD1 (6 bases). Germline assignment: CDR1 MNHNS and CDR2 SASEGT. The CDR3 covers 15 residues. Trimming pared 3 bases from V and 4 bases from J, leaving 13 bases between. The CDR3 loop is CASSDTGTLGNTIYF. As DNA, the CDR3 is TGTGCCAGCAGTGACACGGGGACACTCGGAAACACCATATATTTT.

The chain is built from TRBV15 and TRBJ1-3, with unresolved D. CDR1 and CDR2 from the germline V gene are LNHNV and YYDKDF (reference sequence). CDR3 length equals 16 residues. The V end lost 5 bases, the J end lost 0 bases, and 14 bases lay between the germline ends. CDR3 protein: CATSSPSLSSGNTIYF. The CDR3 bases are TGTGCCACCAGCTCTCCTTCATTGAGCTCTGGAAACACCATATATTTT.

The rearrangement uses TRBV2 and TRBJ2-6, with D uncertain. The CDR3 runs 13 residues. Germline values: CDR1 SNHLY, CDR2 FYNNEI. Trimming left V 7 bases short and J 1 base short, with 5 bases between. The CDR3 nucleotides are TGTGCCAGCAAGATGTCTGGGGCCAACGTCCTGACTTTC. Translated, it gives CASKMSGANVLTF.

The table lists this clone with a count of one. The chain joins TRBV5-1 to TRBJ2-6, with TRBD1 matching 7 bases. V was pared by 6 bases and J by 1 base, with 7 bases of the junction left unmatched. The CDR3 is 16 residues long. Germline CDR1 and CDR2: SGHRS and YFSETQ. CDR3 bases: TGCGCCAGCATGGCCGCCAGGGGGTCTGGGGCCAACGTCCTGACTTTC. This gives the protein CASMAARGSGANVLTF.

The DNA of the CDR3 is TGTGCCAGCAATTCAGAGCTAAGGAGTCAGCCCCAGCATTTT. It is translated as CASNSELRSQPQHF. The V gene is TRBV2, the J gene TRBJ1-5; D is uncertain. Trimming removed 7 bases from V and 6 bases from J, with 16 bases in between. The germline gives CDR1 SNHLY, CDR2 FYNNEI. CDR3 size: 14 residues.

This clone was found once. The rearrangement links TRBV7-7 to TRBJ2-5; D not resolved. V was shortened by 5 bases and J by 5 bases, with 9 bases between the two germline ends. The CDR3 loop spans 12 amino acids. CDR1 is SSHAT and CDR2 is FNYEAQ in the germline V gene (reference sequence). The CDR3 reads CASSTIGETQYF. The CDR3 region has the DNA TGTGCCAGCAGCACAATAGGGGAGACCCAGTACTTC.

The V gene is TRBV9, the J gene TRBJ2-4; possible D gene TRBD2, 6 bases. The CDR3 has 14 amino acids. Germline values: CDR1 SGDLS, CDR2 YYNGEE. V was clipped by 0 bases and J by 9 bases, with 13 bases between them. CDR3 in DNA: TGTGCCAGCAGCGTAGGACGGTGGGGAGGCATTCAGTACTTC. Protein product: CASSVGRWGGIQYF.

The genes are TRBV30 and TRBJ1-4; D not certain. CDR3 length: 12 residues. Trimming pared 2 bases from V and 8 bases from J, leaving 9 bases between. Germline loops: CDR1 GTSNPN, CDR2 SVGIG (reference sequence). CDR3 DNA sequence: TGTGCCTGGAGTCGAACGGCCGAAAAACTGTTTTTT. Protein sequence: CAWSRTAEKLFF.

This chain uses TRBV7-9 with TRBJ1-5; D gene unclear. The CDR3 runs to 15 residues. The V and J ends lost 5 bases and 0 bases respectively, with 11 bases between them. CDR1 and CDR2 from the germline V gene are SEHNR and FQNEAQ (reference sequence). CDR3 bases: TGTGCCAGCAGCGCCGCGGGGTCTAGCAATCAGCCCCAGCATTTT. Its protein is CASSAAGSSNQPQHF.

The chain carries TRBV7-8 and TRBJ2-5; 7 bases align to TRBD2. This CDR3 has 15 amino acids. Germline values: CDR1 SGHVS, CDR2 FQNEAQ. Trimming took 5 bases from V and 3 from J; bases not matched to a gene: 9. The CDR3 sequence: CASSPGTTKKETQYF. CDR3 DNA: TGTGCCAGCAGCCCAGGGACTACGAAGAAAGAGACCCAGTACTTC.

The sample holds a few counts of this clone. The V call is TRBV19, the J call TRBJ2-7; TRBD2 matches at 11 bases. Germline loops: CDR1 LNHDA, CDR2 SQIVND (reference sequence). This CDR3 is built from 15 residues. V gave up 4 bases and J gave up 4 bases; unmatched junction bases: 6. CDR3 loop: CASSRVLAGGYEQYF. The CDR3 DNA reads as TGTGCCAGTAGTAGAGTTCTAGCGGGAGGATACGAGCAGTACTTC.

The V gene is TRBV12-1, the J gene TRBJ2-7; the D call TRBD1 from the table was never checked on the DNA. TRBV12-1 is annotated as a pseudogene. The CDR3 runs to 14 residues. Here the CDR3 DNA reads TGTGCCGGGAACAGGGGGAGACGCGCCTACGAGCAGTACTTC. Translating gives CAGNRGRRAYEQYF.

DNA of the CDR3: TGTGCCAGCTGGGGGACCCGCTCCTACAATGAGCAGTTCTTC. This codes for CASWGTRSYNEQFF. The rearrangement uses TRBV6-5 and TRBJ2-1; either TRBD1 or TRBD2 may supply D (5 bases each). The V gene lost 8 bases and the J gene lost 0 bases, with 11 bases spanning the gap. The CDR3 contains 14 residues. The germline V gene has CDR1 MNHEY and CDR2 SVGAGI.

This clone rates as medium-sized. J is TRBJ2-7 and V is TRBV5-6, with TRBD2 matching over 7 bases. The CDR3 has 16 amino acids. Germline lookup yields CDR1 SGHDT and CDR2 YYEEEE. Trimming took 0 bases from V and 0 from J; bases not matched to a gene: 6. The CDR3 reads CASSLGLAESSYEQYF. For the CDR3, the DNA is TGTGCCAGCAGCTTGGGGCTAGCGGAGAGCTCCTACGAGCAGTACTTC.

The rearrangement joins TRBV5-1 to TRBJ2-7; 11 bases map to TRBD2. The CDR3 has 17 amino acids. Germline V lookup: CDR1 SGHRS, CDR2 YFSETQ. The V gene end was trimmed by 1 base and the J gene end by 2 bases; junction bases not matched to a gene: 8. This chain's CDR3 is CASSLSSGTSGTYEQYF. The DNA for the CDR3 is TGCGCCAGCAGCTTGTCCTCGGGGACTAGCGGCACCTACGAGCAGTACTTC.

The chain is built from TRBV28 and TRBJ2-4; D might be TRBD1 or TRBD2, each matching 6 bases. Germline V lookup: CDR1 MDHEN, CDR2 SYDVKM. The CDR3 spans 15 residues. Trimming took 2 bases from V and 1 from J, leaving 9 bases between them. As DNA, the CDR3 is TGTGCCAGCAGTTTAGGGGGGCCCGCCAAAAACATTCAGTACTTC. This codes for CASSLGGPAKNIQYF.

The table lists this clone with a count of one. The gene calls are TRBV25-1 and TRBJ1-1; the D gene is possibly TRBD1 (5 bases). The CDR3 spans 16 residues. V was shortened by 6 bases and J by 5 bases, with 22 bases between the two germline ends. Germline CDR1 is MGHDK and CDR2 is SYGVNS. The CDR3 reads CASSSGPMGQSTEAFF. The CDR3 DNA follows: TGTGCCAGCAGCTCCGGGCCTATGGGGCAGAGTACTGAAGCTTTCTTT.

The chain employs TRBV28 and TRBJ1-5; D unresolved. Germline V CDR1 and CDR2: MDHEN, SYDVKM. CDR3 length equals 14 residues. The V and J ends lost 3 bases and 4 bases respectively, with 10 bases between them. The CDR3 here is CASSFALGNQPQHF. CDR3 nucleotide sequence: TGTGCCAGCAGTTTTGCTCTGGGGAATCAGCCCCAGCATTTT. The entire variable domain, with the rest obtained from reference TRBV28 and TRBJ1-5, is as follows: DVKVTQSSRYLVKRTGEKVFLECVQDMDHENMFWYRQDPGLGLRLIYFSYDVKMKEKGDIPEGYSVSREKKERFSLILESASTNQTSMYLCASSFALGNQPQHFGDGTRLSIL.

This CDR3 is CASSDLQGDEQFF. The CDR3 region has the DNA TGTGCCAGCAGTGACTTACAGGGTGATGAGCAGTTCTTC. The genes are TRBV6-4 and TRBJ2-1, with D tentatively TRBD1 (6 bases). V was pared by 1 base and J by 8 bases, with 9 bases between. The CDR3 has 13 amino acids. CDR1 and CDR2 from the germline V gene are MRHNA and SNTAGT.

The chain couples TRBV2 to TRBJ2-1; D is uncertain. The CDR3 contains 14 residues. V was cut by 4 bases and J by 4 bases, with 11 bases left in between. Germline assignment: CDR1 SNHLY and CDR2 FYNNEI. The CDR3 here is CASSVLSSYNEQFF. The CDR3 DNA sequence: TGTGCCAGCAGTGTTTTATCATCGTACAATGAGCAGTTCTTC.

V and J are TRBV24-1 and TRBJ1-5; D gene unclear. Germline V CDR1 and CDR2: KGHDR, SFDVKD. This CDR3 contains 17 residues. Trimming left V 3 bases short and J 5 bases short, with 19 bases between. In nucleotides, the CDR3 is TGTGCCACCAGTGATGGTCGAGGAATAATCGGGGATCAGCCCCAGCATTTT. This codes for CATSDGRGIIGDQPQHF.

The V call is TRBV19, the J call TRBJ1-1; 8 nucleotides line up with TRBD1. V lost 8 bases and J lost 4; bases outside the gene matches: 6. The CDR3 is 13 residues long. Germline V lookup: CDR1 LNHDA, CDR2 SQIVND (reference sequence). The CDR3 loop reads CASDRGGTTEAFF. Written as DNA, the CDR3 is TGTGCCAGTGACAGGGGTGGGACCACTGAAGCTTTCTTT.

The V and J genes are TRBV11-2 and TRBJ1-1, with D hard to call. The germline gives CDR1 SGHAT, CDR2 FQNNGV. V dropped 1 base and J dropped 4 bases, with 10 bases sitting between them. The CDR3 contains 14 residues. For the CDR3, the DNA is TGTGCCAGCAGCTTAGTAATGGGGAGCACTGAAGCTTTCTTT. Translated, it gives CASSLVMGSTEAFF.

This chain uses TRBV28 with TRBJ2-7, with 7 bases that match TRBD1. Looked up from germline, CDR1 is MDHEN and CDR2 is SYDVKM. The V and J ends lost 2 bases and 2 bases, in that order; junction bases with no gene match: 12. CDR3 size: 17 residues. Written as DNA, the CDR3 is TGTGCCAGCAGTTTAGAACCTCGGGACAGCCTTCCCTACGAGCAGTACTTC. Its protein product is CASSLEPRDSLPYEQYF.

This clone was detected a few times. The chain has TRBV2 and TRBJ1-5; weak D call: TRBD1 (6 bases). Trimming took off 6 bases at V and 4 bases at J, with 13 bases between the two ends. Looked up from germline, CDR1 is SNHLY and CDR2 is FYNNEI. This CDR3 has 14 amino acids. The CDR3 nucleotides are TGTGCCAGCAGAGGGTGGCAGGGGAATCAGCCCCAGCATTTT. Protein sequence: CASRGWQGNQPQHF.